This T cell receptor beta chain was identified during a study of blood T cell repertoires in COVID-19. Study in general: COVID-19 samples from acute and convalescent phases originated in the United States, Italy and Spain. The analysed material was cDNA or gDNA that came from T cells, B-cell-depleted T cells, or PBMCs.

Profiled with immunoSEQ multiplex PCR; TCRdb holds only in-frame clones, not every one. The sample contains 85,000 to 110,000 clones, roughly 87% of which appear only once. This clone has a single count. Trimming cost V 4 bases and J 5 bases, with 15 bases left between them. The CDR3 has 14 amino acids. Germline loops: CDR1 SGHRS, CDR2 YFSETQ. This sequence was found in a human donor in a cohort sampled during active COVID-19. The genes are TRBV5-1 and TRBJ2-5; a weak D match, TRBD1 (6 bases). Sequenced material: peripheral blood. The CDR3 region is CASSAPTGLETQYF. CDR3 coding DNA: TGCGCCAGCAGCGCGCCAACAGGGCTGGAGACCCAGTACTTC.